The 8 T cell receptor beta chains below come from one sample, sequenced in a study of OX40 agonist ivuxolimab in advanced cancers. TCRdb keeps only in-frame clones here, not all; method: immunoSEQ multiplex PCR. The repertoire holds tens of thousands of clones, with roughly 89% as singletons. The sample here was CD4+ or CD8+ T cells sorted from blood, taken in a trial of the OX40 agonist ivuxolimab. Receptors originate from an adult with an advanced solid tumor such as melanoma, head and neck, liver or kidney cancer.

Only a few counts were recorded for this clone. This chain connects TRBV7-9 to TRBJ1-5; D gene unclear. The germline V and J ends were trimmed by 5 bases and 6 bases, with 8 bases remaining between them. This CDR3 comprises 12 residues. CDR1 SEHNR and CDR2 FQNEAQ come from the germline V gene (reference sequence). CDR3 DNA: TGTGCCAGCAGCCTCCATGGTCAGCCCCAGCATTTT. This gives the protein CASSLHGQPQHF.

This chain connects TRBV2 to TRBJ2-7; D is ambiguous. V was clipped by 5 bases and J by 0 bases, with 5 bases between them. The CDR3 length is 12 residues. CDR1 is SNHLY, CDR2 FYNNEI, per germline. The CDR3 DNA is TGTGCCAGCAGTTTTAGCTCCTACGAGCAGTACTTC. Translating it yields CASSFSSYEQYF.

V usage is TRBV5-4 and J usage is TRBJ2-5; the D is unclear. CDR1 SGHNT and CDR2 YYREEE come from the germline V gene (reference sequence). V lost 3 bases and J lost 2, with 14 bases in between. The CDR3 loop spans 15 amino acids. CDR3 in amino acids: CASSYAGSTQETQYF. The CDR3 bases are TGTGCCAGCAGCTATGCTGGCAGTACACAAGAGACCCAGTACTTC.

The gene calls are TRBV28 and TRBJ1-2, with 7 bases that match TRBD1. This CDR3 is 19 amino acids long. Looked up from germline, CDR1 is MDHEN and CDR2 is SYDVKM. After removal of 6 bases from V and 0 bases from J, the junction contained 19 bases not matched to a gene. The CDR3 loop is CASRKLRSPGGLTNYGYTF. CDR3 in DNA: TGTGCCAGCAGAAAACTTCGAAGCCCAGGGGGTTTAACTAACTATGGCTACACCTTC.

The chain recombines TRBV9 with TRBJ2-2, with D perhaps assigned TRBD1 or TRBD2 (6 bases each). The CDR3 contains 15 residues. V was cut by 4 bases and J by 6 bases, with 16 bases left in between. The germline V gene encodes CDR1 SGDLS and CDR2 YYNGEE. The CDR3 spells CASSPPGAGAGELFF. The CDR3, as DNA: TGTGCCAGCAGCCCTCCGGGGGCCGGGGCCGGGGAGCTGTTTTTT.

The rearrangement joins TRBV9 to TRBJ2-7; D is perhaps TRBD1 (6 bases). V was shortened by 0 bases and J by 3 bases, with 13 bases between the two germline ends. This CDR3 spans 15 amino acids. Per the germline V gene, CDR1 is SGDLS and CDR2 is YYNGEE. The CDR3 coding sequence is TGTGCCAGCAGCGTAGGGATAGAGGACAGCTACGAGCAGTACTTC. This codes for CASSVGIEDSYEQYF.

The rearrangement joins TRBV9 to TRBJ2-3, with TRBD2 as a possible D gene (5 bases). This CDR3 has 15 amino acids. V was clipped by 4 bases and J by 0 bases, with 12 bases between them. From germline, CDR1 is SGDLS and CDR2 YYNGEE. The CDR3 DNA sequence: TGTGCCAGCAGCTCCTCGGAGGTTAGCACAGATACGCAGTATTTT. This gives the protein CASSSSEVSTDTQYF.

The V call is TRBV15, the J call TRBJ2-6; D is ambiguous. V dropped 3 bases and J dropped 1 base, with 7 bases sitting between them. This CDR3 has 15 amino acids. Germline CDR1 reads LNHNV; CDR2 reads YYDKDF (reference sequence). Here the CDR3 DNA reads TGTGCCACCAGCAGCCGGAATTCTGGGGCCAACGTCCTGACTTTC. The encoded protein is CATSSRNSGANVLTF. Variable domain in full (rest from reference TRBV15 and TRBJ2-6): DAMVIQNPRYQVTQFGKPVTLSCSQTLNHNVMYWYQQKSSQAPKLLFHYYDKDFNNEADTPDNFQSRRPNTSFCFLDIRSPGLGDTAMYLCATSSRNSGANVLTFGAGSRLTVL.